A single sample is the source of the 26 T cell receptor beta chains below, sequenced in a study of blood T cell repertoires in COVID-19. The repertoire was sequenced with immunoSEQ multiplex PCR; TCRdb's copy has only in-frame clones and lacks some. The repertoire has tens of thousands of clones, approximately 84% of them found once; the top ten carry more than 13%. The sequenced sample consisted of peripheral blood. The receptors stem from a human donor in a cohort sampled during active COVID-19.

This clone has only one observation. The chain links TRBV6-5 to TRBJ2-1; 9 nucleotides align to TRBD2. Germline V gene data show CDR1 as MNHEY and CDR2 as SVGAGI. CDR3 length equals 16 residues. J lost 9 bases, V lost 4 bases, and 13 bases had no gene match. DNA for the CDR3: TGTGCCAGCAGTTTTATAGCGGGAGCAAGAGCCGCTGAGCAGTTCTTC. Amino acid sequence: CASSFIAGARAAEQFF.

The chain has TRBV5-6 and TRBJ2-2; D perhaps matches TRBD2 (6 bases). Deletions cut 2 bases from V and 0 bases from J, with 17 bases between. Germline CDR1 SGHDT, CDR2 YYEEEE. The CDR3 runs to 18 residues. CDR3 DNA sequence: TGTGCCAGCAGCTTAAGGATGCCGGGACTCTCGAACACCGGGGAGCTGTTTTTT. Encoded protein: CASSLRMPGLSNTGELFF.

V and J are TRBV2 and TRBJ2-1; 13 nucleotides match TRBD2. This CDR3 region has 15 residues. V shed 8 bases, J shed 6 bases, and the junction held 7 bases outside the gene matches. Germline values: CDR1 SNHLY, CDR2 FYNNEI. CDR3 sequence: CASSRGTSGINEQFF. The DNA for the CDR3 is TGTGCCAGCTCCCGGGGGACTAGCGGGATCAATGAGCAGTTCTTC. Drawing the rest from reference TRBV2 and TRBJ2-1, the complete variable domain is EPEVTQTPSHQVTQMGQEVILRCVPISNHLYFYWYRQILGQKVEFLVSFYNNEISEKSEIFDDQFSVERPDGSNFTLKIRSTKLEDSAMYFCASSRGTSGINEQFFGPGTRLTVL.

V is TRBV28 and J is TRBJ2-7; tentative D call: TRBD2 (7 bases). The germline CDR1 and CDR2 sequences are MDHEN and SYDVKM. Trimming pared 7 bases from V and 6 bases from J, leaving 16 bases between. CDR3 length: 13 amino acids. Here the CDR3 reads CASNTRGGPEQYF. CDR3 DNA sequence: TGTGCCAGCAACACGAGGGGGGGCCCCGAGCAGTACTTC.

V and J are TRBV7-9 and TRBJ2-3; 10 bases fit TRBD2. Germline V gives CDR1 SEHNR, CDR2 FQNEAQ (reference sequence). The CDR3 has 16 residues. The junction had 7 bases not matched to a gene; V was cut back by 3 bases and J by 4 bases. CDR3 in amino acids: CASSFLTSGVADTQYF. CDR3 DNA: TGTGCCAGCAGCTTCCTAACTAGCGGGGTTGCAGATACGCAGTATTTT.

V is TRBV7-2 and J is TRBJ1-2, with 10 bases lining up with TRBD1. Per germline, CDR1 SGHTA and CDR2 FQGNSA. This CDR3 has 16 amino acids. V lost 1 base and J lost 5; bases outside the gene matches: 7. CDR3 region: CASSLVGTGVGYGYTF. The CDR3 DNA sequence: TGTGCCAGCAGCTTAGTCGGGACAGGGGTTGGATATGGCTACACCTTC.

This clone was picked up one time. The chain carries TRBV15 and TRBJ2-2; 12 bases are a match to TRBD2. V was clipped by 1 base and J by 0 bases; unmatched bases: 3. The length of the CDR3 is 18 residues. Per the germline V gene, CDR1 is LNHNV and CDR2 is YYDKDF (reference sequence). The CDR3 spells CATSRVSSGGANTGELFF. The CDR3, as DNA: TGTGCCACCAGCAGAGTATCTAGCGGGGGGGCGAACACCGGGGAGCTGTTTTTT.

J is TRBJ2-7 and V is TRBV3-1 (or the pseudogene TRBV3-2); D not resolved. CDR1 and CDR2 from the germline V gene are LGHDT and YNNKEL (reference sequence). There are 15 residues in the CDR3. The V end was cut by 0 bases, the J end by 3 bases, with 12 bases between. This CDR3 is CASSQDPRSVYEQYF. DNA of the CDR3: TGTGCCAGCAGCCAAGATCCGCGGAGCGTCTACGAGCAGTACTTC.

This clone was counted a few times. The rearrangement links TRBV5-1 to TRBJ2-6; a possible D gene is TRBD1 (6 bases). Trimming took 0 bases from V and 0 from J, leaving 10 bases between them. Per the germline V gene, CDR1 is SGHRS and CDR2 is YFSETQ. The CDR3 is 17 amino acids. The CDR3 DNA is TGCGCCAGCAGCTTGGCACAGGGAGTCTCTGGGGCCAACGTCCTGACTTTC. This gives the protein CASSLAQGVSGANVLTF.

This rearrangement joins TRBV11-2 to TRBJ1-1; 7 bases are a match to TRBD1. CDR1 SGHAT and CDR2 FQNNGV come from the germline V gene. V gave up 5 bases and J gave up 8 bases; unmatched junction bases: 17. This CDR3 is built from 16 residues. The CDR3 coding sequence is TGTGCCAGCAGCGGGACTTTGTTGACAGGGAAGATCGAAGCTTTCTTT. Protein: CASSGTLLTGKIEAFF.

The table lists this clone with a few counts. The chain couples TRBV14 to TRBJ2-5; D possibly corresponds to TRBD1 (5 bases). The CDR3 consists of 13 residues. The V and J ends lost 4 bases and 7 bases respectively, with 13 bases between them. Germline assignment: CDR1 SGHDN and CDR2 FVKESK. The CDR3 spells CASSLDSWGTQYF. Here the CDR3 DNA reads TGTGCCAGCAGCCTTGACAGCTGGGGGACCCAGTACTTC.

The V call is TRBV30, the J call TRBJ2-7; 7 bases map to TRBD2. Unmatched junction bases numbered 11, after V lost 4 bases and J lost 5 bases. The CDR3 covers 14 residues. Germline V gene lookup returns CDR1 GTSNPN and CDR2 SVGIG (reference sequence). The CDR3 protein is CAWKFDGRSHEQYF. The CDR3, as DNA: TGTGCCTGGAAGTTTGACGGGAGGTCCCACGAGCAGTACTTC.

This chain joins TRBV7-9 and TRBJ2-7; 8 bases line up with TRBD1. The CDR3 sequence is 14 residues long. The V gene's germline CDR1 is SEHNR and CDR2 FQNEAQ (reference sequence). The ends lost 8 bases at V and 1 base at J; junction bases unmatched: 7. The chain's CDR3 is CASGGDRGSYEQYF. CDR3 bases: TGTGCCAGCGGCGGCGACAGGGGTTCCTACGAGCAGTACTTC.

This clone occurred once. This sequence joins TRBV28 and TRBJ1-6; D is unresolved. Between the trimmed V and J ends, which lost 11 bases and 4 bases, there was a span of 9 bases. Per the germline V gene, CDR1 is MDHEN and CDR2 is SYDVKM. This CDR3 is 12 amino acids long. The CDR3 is CASTLYNSPLHF. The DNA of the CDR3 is TGTGCCTCCACATTGTATAATTCACCCCTCCACTTT.

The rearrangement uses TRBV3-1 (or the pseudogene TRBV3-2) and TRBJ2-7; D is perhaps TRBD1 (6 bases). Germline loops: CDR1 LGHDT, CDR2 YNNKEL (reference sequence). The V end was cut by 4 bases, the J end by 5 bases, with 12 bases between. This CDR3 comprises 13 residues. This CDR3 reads CASSLTYRDEQYF. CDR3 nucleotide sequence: TGTGCCAGCAGCCTCACCTACAGGGACGAGCAGTACTTC.

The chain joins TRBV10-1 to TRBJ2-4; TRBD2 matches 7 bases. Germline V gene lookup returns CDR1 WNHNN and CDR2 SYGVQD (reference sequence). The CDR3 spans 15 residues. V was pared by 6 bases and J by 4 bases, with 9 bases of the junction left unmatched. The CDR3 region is CASSTGASGKNIQYF. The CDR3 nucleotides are TGCGCCAGCAGCACCGGGGCTAGCGGAAAAAACATTCAGTACTTC.

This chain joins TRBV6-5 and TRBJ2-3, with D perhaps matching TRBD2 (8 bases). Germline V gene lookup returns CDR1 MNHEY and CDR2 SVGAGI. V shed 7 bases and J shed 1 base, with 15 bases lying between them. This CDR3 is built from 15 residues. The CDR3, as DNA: TGTGCCAGCAACCGGGGGGGGACAGGCACAGATACGCAGTATTTT. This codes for CASNRGGTGTDTQYF.

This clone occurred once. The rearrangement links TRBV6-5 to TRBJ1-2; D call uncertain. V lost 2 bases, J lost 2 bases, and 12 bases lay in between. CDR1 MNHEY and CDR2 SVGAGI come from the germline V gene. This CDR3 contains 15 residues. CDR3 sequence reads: CASSYDPSSNYGYTF. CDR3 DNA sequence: TGTGCCAGCAGTTACGATCCTAGTTCCAACTATGGCTACACCTTC.

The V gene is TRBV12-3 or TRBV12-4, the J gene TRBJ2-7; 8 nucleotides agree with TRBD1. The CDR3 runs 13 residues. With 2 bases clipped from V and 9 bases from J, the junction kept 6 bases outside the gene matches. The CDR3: CASSLPGTGRQYF. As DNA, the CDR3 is TGTGCCAGCAGTTTACCCGGGACAGGTAGGCAGTACTTC.

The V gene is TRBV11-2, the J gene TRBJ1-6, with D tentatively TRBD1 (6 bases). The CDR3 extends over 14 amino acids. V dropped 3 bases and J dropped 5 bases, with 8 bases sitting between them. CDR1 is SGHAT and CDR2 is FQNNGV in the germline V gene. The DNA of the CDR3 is TGTGCCAGCAGCTTCTCAGGGGATAATTCACCCCTCCACTTT. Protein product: CASSFSGDNSPLHF.

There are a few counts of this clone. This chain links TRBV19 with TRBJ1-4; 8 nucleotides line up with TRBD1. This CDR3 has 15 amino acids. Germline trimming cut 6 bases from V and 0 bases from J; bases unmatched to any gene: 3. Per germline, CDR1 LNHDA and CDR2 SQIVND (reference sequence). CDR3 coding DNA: TGTGCCAGTAGGGACAGGGCCGCAACTAATGAAAAACTGTTTTTT. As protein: CASRDRAATNEKLFF.

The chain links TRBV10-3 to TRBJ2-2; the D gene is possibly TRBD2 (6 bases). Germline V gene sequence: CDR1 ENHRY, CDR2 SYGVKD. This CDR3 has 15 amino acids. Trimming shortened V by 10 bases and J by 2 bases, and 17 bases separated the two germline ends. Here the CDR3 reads CASADTSTNTGELFF. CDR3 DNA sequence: TGTGCCAGCGCCGACACTAGCACAAACACCGGGGAGCTGTTTTTT.

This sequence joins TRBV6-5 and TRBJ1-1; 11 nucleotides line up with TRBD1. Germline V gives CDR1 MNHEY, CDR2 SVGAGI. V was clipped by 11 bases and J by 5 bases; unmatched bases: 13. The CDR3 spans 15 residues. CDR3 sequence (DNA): TGTGCCGGACGGACAGGGGGCGCCGGTAGGACTGAAGCTTTCTTT. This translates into CAGRTGGAGRTEAFF.

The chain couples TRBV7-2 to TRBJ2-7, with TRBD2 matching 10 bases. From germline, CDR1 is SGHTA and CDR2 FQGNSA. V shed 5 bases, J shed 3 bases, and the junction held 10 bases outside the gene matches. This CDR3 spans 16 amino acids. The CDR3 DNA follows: TGTGCCAGCAGCCTGGGGGGCCTAGCGGGGGTCTACGAGCAGTACTTC. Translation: CASSLGGLAGVYEQYF.

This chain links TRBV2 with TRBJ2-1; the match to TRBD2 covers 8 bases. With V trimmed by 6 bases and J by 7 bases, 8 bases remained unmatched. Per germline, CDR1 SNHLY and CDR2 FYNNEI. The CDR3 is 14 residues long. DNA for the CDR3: TGTGCCAGCAGCGCCGGGACTAGAGGGAATGAGCAGTTCTTC. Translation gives CASSAGTRGNEQFF.

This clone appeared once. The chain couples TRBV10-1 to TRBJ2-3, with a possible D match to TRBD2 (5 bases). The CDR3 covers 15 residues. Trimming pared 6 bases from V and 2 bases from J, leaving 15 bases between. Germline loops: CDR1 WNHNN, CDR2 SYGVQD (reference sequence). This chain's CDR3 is CASSADGKFTDTQYF. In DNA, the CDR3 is TGCGCCAGCAGCGCGGACGGGAAATTCACAGATACGCAGTATTTT.